Detailed here is one TCR beta chain. As yet, its antigen is unknown. This sample was included in a study of regulatory T cells in long-lasting Graves disease. General observations from the study: The study found lower TCR diversity in persistent Graves' patients than in newly diagnosed ones.

Relying on iRepertoire HTBI primers and Arm-PCR of CDR3 regions, the team built TCR beta libraries. TCRdb re-derived calls from the multiplex PCR reads in MiXCR, one entry per CDR3 protein. The sample includes 440,000 or so distinct CDR3 sequences, 15% seen only once; the top ten take approximately 16%. The time point was: newly diagnosed GD, antithyroid drugs for less than 3 months. Researchers made the TCR library from RNA that was extracted from PBMCs. These data also featured in a second study, about T cells in Graves' hyperthyroidism and ophthalmopathy. That work states: Patients aged 18 to 65 with hyperthyroidism were newly diagnosed, with duration under 2 months.

This receptor was obtained from a woman aged 25-40 years with Graves disease. The sequencing here drew on peripheral blood mononuclear cells (PBMCs), taken at new diagnosis, from a patient treated with antithyroid drugs.

CDR3 region: CASSLGSGRTGKNIQYF. The CDR3 DNA reads TGTGCCAGCAGTTTAGGCAGCGGGCGCACAGGCAAAAACATTCAGTACTTC. This sequence joins TRBV12-3 or TRBV12-4 and TRBJ2-4; D may be TRBD2 (6 bases). Trimming shortened V by 1 base and J by 3 bases, and 16 bases separated the two germline ends. The CDR3 has 17 residues.